Listed below are T cell receptor beta chains from one sample, sequenced in a study of cytomegalovirus exposure and HLA in healthy donors. Clones were sequenced by immunoSEQ multiplex PCR, and TCRdb holds only the in-frame ones, with some missing. The table shows approximately 210,000 clones, with about nine tenths occurring only once. The sample consisted of PBMCs. The receptors shown here come from a man between 25 and 39 years old in good health and CMV-seronegative. CDR3s include the opening cysteine and the closing phenylalanine or tryptophan. The D gene is left open where the match is weak. Only part of the rows carry a size: once, few, many, or a class if the clone is expanded.

.	TRBV7-9	TRBJ2-2	.	TGTGCCTCCCCGGCAGGGGGGACCGGGGAGCTGTTTTTT	CASPAGGTGELFF
.	TRBV7-2	TRBJ2-7	.	TGTGCCAGCAGCCCCGGACAGTACGAGCAGTACTTC	CASSPGQYEQYF
few	TRBV29-1	TRBJ2-1	.	TGCAGCGTTGAAGAGTTTGCCGGTAACAATGAGCAGTTCTTC	CSVEEFAGNNEQFF
.	TRBV5-4	TRBJ2-3	TRBD1	TGTGCCAGCAGCTCCGGACAGGGAAGCACAGATACGCAGTATTTT	CASSSGQGSTDTQYF
few	TRBV2	TRBJ1-1	.	TGTGCCAGCAGTGAAGCCCAGGGACACCCTAACACTGAAGCTTTCTTT	CASSEAQGHPNTEAFF
once	TRBV15	TRBJ2-7	TRBD2	TGTGCCACCAGCAGAGAACTAGCGGGGGGGCTTGGCGAGCAGTACTTC	CATSRELAGGLGEQYF
.	TRBV5-4	TRBJ2-7	TRBD2	TGTGCCAGCAGCCCGACGATCCGGCTAGCGGGAGGGGAGCAGTACTTC	CASSPTIRLAGGEQYF
.	TRBV6-1	TRBJ2-4	TRBD2	TGTGCCAGCAGTGCGACTAGCGGGGGGGCCAAAAACATTCAGTACTTC	CASSATSGGAKNIQYF
.	TRBV18	TRBJ1-1	TRBD1	TGTGCCAGCTACCGACAGGGGGCTTTGGCGAACACTGAAGCTTTCTTT	CASYRQGALANTEAFF
.	TRBV12-1	TRBJ2-4	.	TGTGCCAGCAGCCCCCGGACAGGGAAAAACATTCAGTACTTC	CASSPRTGKNIQYF
.	TRBV5-1	TRBJ2-1	.	TGCGCCAGCAGCTTTTCATACAGCTCCTACAATGAGCAGTTCTTC	CASSFSYSSYNEQFF
.	TRBV7-9	TRBJ2-2	TRBD1	TGTGCCAGCAGCTTAGTATTTCTTGGGACAGGGGCGACCGGGGAGCTGTTTTTT	CASSLVFLGTGATGELFF
.	TRBV7-8	TRBJ2-7	.	TGTGCCAGCAGCTTACAGGGGACCACCTACGAGCAGTACTTC	CASSLQGTTYEQYF
.	TRBV18	TRBJ2-2	TRBD1	TGTGCCAGCTCACCACCGGGACAGGGTCACTCCGGGGAGCTGTTTTTT	CASSPPGQGHSGELFF
.	TRBV5-5	TRBJ1-6	TRBD1	TGTGCCAGCAGCTTGGACCCCGGGACAGGGGTTTCACCCCTCCACTTT	CASSLDPGTGVSPLHF
.	TRBV28	TRBJ1-2	TRBD1	TGTGCCAGCAGTTCCCCGGGACAGCCGTATGGCTACACCTTC	CASSSPGQPYGYTF
.	TRBV6-5	TRBJ1-2	.	TGTGCCAGCAGTGGCCTTGGGGGCGCGGATGGCTACACCTTC	CASSGLGGADGYTF
.	TRBV7-9	TRBJ2-7	TRBD1	TGTGCCAGCTCCCGGGACAGGGGGCTCGAGCAGTACTTC	CASSRDRGLEQYF
.	TRBV7-8	TRBJ2-2	TRBD1	TGTGCCAGCAGCTTAAGGACAGGGGCCCCCGGGGAGCTGTTTTTT	CASSLRTGAPGELFF
.	TRBV5-1	TRBJ2-3	.	TGCGCCAGCAGCTTGGACAGGGCTAGCACAGATACGCAGTATTTT	CASSLDRASTDTQYF
.	TRBV7-9	TRBJ2-1	.	TGTGCCAGCAGCTTAGCGGGGGCCTCCTACAATGAGCAGTTCTTC	CASSLAGASYNEQFF
.	TRBV19	TRBJ1-5	.	TGTGCCAGTAGTATCGGGTTGGGTCAGCCCCAGCATTTT	CASSIGLGQPQHF
.	TRBV6-5	TRBJ1-3	.	TGTGGGACGCGAGGGACACCCTCTGGAAACACCATATATTTT	CGTRGTPSGNTIYF
.	TRBV18	TRBJ1-1	.	TGTGCCAGCTCGCCCTTAGAGACTGAAGCTTTCTTT	CASSPLETEAFF
.	TRBV4-1	TRBJ2-3	TRBD2	TGCGCCAGCAGCCTACTAGCGGGAAAGGGGGCAGATACGCAGTATTTT	CASSLLAGKGADTQYF
.	TRBV6-1	TRBJ2-5	TRBD1	TGTGCCACCGGACAGGGCGGATCGGAGACCCAGTACTTC	CATGQGGSETQYF
.	TRBV5-1	TRBJ2-3	TRBD2	TGCGCCAGCAGCGTGGGACTAGCGGGTAATACGCAGTATTTT	CASSVGLAGNTQYF
.	TRBV6-5	TRBJ1-2	TRBD1	TGTGCCAGCAGAAACAGGGGGGCCAGTCTTGGCTACACCTTC	CASRNRGASLGYTF
.	TRBV29-1	TRBJ2-5	.	TGCAGCTCCCAATCTGCCGGCCAAGAGACCCAGTACTTC	CSSQSAGQETQYF
.	TRBV30	TRBJ2-6	.	TGTGCCTGGAGTTTTGGTCGGTCTGGGGCCAACGTCCTGACTTTC	CAWSFGRSGANVLTF
.	TRBV6-6	TRBJ2-7	.	TGTGCCAGCAGTTACCGGGACTCTTCCTACGAGCAGTACTTC	CASSYRDSSYEQYF
.	TRBV18	TRBJ1-2	.	TGTGCCAGCTCACAAGACATACACCCGAGTGCCTATGGCTACACCTTC	CASSQDIHPSAYGYTF
.	TRBV4-2	TRBJ1-6	TRBD1	TGTGCCAGCAGCCAAGATATATCAATAGGATCAGGGGGCGGTCAGCGTTCACCCCTCCACTTT	CASSQDISIGSGGGQRSPLHF
.	TRBV23-1	TRBJ2-7	TRBD1	TGCGCCAGCAGTCAACTTGGGACAGGGTTCATCTTTCGAAGCTCCTACGAGCAGTACTTC	CASSQLGTGFIFRSSYEQYF
.	TRBV4-1	TRBJ2-5	TRBD2	TGCGCCAGCAGCCAAGGATCAGCGGGGGGGCTGGAGACCCAGTACTTC	CASSQGSAGGLETQYF
.	TRBV5-1	TRBJ2-7	TRBD2	TGCGCCAGCAGCCCTACCGGGGGGGTTTCCTACGAGCAGTACTTC	CASSPTGGVSYEQYF
.	TRBV10-2	TRBJ2-5	.	TGCGCCAGCAGAGGGAGGGAGGGGGGTGGAGAGACCCAGTACTTC	CASRGREGGGETQYF
.	TRBV7-9	TRBJ2-7	.	TGTTCCAGCAGCTTTATCGCAGGGAACGAGCAGTACTTC	CSSSFIAGNEQYF
.	TRBV19	TRBJ1-2	.	TGTGCCATTAGGGCGGGAAGGGGTGGCTACACCTTC	CAIRAGRGGYTF
few	TRBV5-1	TRBJ2-7	.	TGCGCCAGCAGCTTGGAGGGGCGGGGAACCTACGAGCAGTACTTC	CASSLEGRGTYEQYF
.	TRBV7-6	TRBJ1-4	.	TGTGCCAGCAGCCACAAACGGGGAGGCCGAGATCCTAATGAAAAACTGTTTTTT	CASSHKRGGRDPNEKLFF
.	TRBV27	TRBJ1-1	.	TGTGCCAGCAGTTTATCCCGGGAGTACACTGAAGCTTTCTTT	CASSLSREYTEAFF